One and the same sample provided the 16 T cell receptor beta chains below, sequenced in a study of molecular identifiers for immune sequencing clone quantification. TCRdb recomputed calls from the PCR reads with MiXCR, one row per CDR3 protein. The sample lists about 510,000 distinct CDR3 sequences; about a quarter were seen once. Sequenced input: naive CD8+ T cells from blood, with Jurkat cell RNA spiked in. The subset was: FACS-sorted CD8+CD4-CCR7+CD45RA+ naive T cells. Receptor source: a human donor in good health. Some libraries in this study had Jurkat cell RNA spiked in.

This rearrangement joins TRBV4-1 to TRBJ1-6, with D perhaps TRBD1 (5 bases). Germline values: CDR1 MGHRA, CDR2 YSYEKL. Trimming took off 1 base at V and 7 bases at J, with 11 bases between the two ends. The CDR3 length is 15 residues. The CDR3 sequence is CASSQAAGLNSPLHF. CDR3 coding DNA: TGCGCCAGCAGCCAAGCGGCAGGGTTGAATTCACCCCTCCACTTT.

The genes are TRBV2 and TRBJ1-3; D perhaps matches TRBD1 (6 bases). Trimming took 2 bases from V and 0 from J, leaving 23 bases between them. This CDR3 comprises 20 residues. Germline CDR1 and CDR2: SNHLY and FYNNEI. CDR3 sequence: CASSEWGTWGGGGSGNTIYF. The CDR3 region has the DNA TGTGCCAGCAGTGAATGGGGGACATGGGGAGGTGGAGGCTCTGGAAACACCATATATTTT.

This clonotype was seen many times. The chain recombines TRBV4-3 with TRBJ2-1; no reliable D call. The ends were cut back, 1 base at V and 4 bases at J, with 8 bases in the middle. This CDR3 contains 14 residues. Germline V lookup: CDR1 LGHNA, CDR2 YSLEER. DNA for the CDR3: TGCGCCAGCAGCCAAGCTTCCGGATACAATGAGCAGTTCTTC. Protein product: CASSQASGYNEQFF.

To note about this clonotype: This may arise from a read error, as a much more abundant clone is one base away. This CDR3 is missing its conserved last phenylalanine or tryptophan, likely due to a read error. The CDR3 here is CASSQDNNWAGTYEQYS. The CDR3 nucleotides read TGTGCCAGCAGCCAAGATAATAACTGGGCAGGGACCTACGAGCAGTACTCC. V usage is TRBV4-2 and J usage is TRBJ2-7; the D gene is possibly TRBD1 (5 bases). The CDR3 sequence is 17 residues long. The germline gives CDR1 LGHNA, CDR2 YNFKEQ. Deletions cut 0 bases from V and 2 bases from J, with 17 bases between.

This clonotype was counted a few times. This chain uses TRBV7-6 with TRBJ1-1; possibly TRBD1 for D (6 bases). V gave up 1 base and J gave up 2 bases, with 11 bases separating them. This CDR3 contains 15 residues. Germline-derived CDR1 and CDR2 are SGHVS and FNYEAQ. The CDR3 protein is CASSLGQGKNTEAFF. In DNA form, the CDR3 reads TGTGCCAGCAGCTTAGGGCAGGGGAAAAACACTGAAGCTTTCTTT.

This clonotype was picked up a small number of times. The CDR3 coding sequence is TGTGCCAGCAGCTTAGAAACAGCCAACACTGAAGCTTTCTTT. As protein: CASSLETANTEAFF. V is TRBV7-9 and J is TRBJ1-1; D is unclear. The germline gives CDR1 SEHNR, CDR2 FQNEAQ (reference sequence). The length of the CDR3 is 14 residues. The V end lost 1 base, the J end lost 2 bases, and 8 bases lay between the germline ends.

This clonotype was observed many times. This chain connects TRBV4-3 to TRBJ2-3, with D possibly being TRBD1 or TRBD2 (5 bases each). Germline CDR1 reads LGHNA; CDR2 reads YSLEER. Deletions cut 1 base from V and 5 bases from J, with 19 bases between. The CDR3 loop spans 17 amino acids. For the CDR3, the DNA is TGCGCCAGCAGCCAAGTCATCGGGGCGCAGGATTTAGATACGCAGTATTTT. Translated, it gives CASSQVIGAQDLDTQYF.

This clonotype was seen at least ten times. V usage is TRBV20-1 and J usage is TRBJ2-7; D is possibly TRBD1 (6 bases). CDR1 and CDR2 (germline): DFQATT, SNEGSKA (reference sequence). Trimming took off 6 bases at V and 2 bases at J, with 14 bases between the two ends. CDR3 length: 13 residues. CDR3 bases: TGCAGTGCCAGGGGAGTAGGTCCCTACGAGCAGTACTTC. Translating it yields CSARGVGPYEQYF.

This clonotype was observed many times. V gene TRBV5-6 combines with J gene TRBJ2-7; no definite D call. Germline assignment: CDR1 SGHDT and CDR2 YYEEEE. With 1 base removed from V and 0 bases from J, the gap between germline ends came to 20 bases. The CDR3 spans 18 residues. CDR3 in DNA: TGTGCCAGCAGCTTGTGGGGTGTCGTGTCGCAGAGCTCCTACGAGCAGTACTTC. This sequence encodes CASSLWGVVSQSSYEQYF.

Only a few counts were recorded for this clonotype. The V call is TRBV7-9, the J call TRBJ2-1; D is perhaps TRBD1 or TRBD2 (5 bases each). The CDR3 runs 18 residues. The V end lost 1 base, the J end lost 3 bases, and 19 bases lay between the germline ends. Germline V lookup: CDR1 SEHNR, CDR2 FQNEAQ (reference sequence). The CDR3 loop is CASSLVPGAGTIYNEQFF. The DNA of the CDR3 is TGTGCCAGCAGCTTAGTCCCTGGGGCAGGGACCATCTACAATGAGCAGTTCTTC.

This clonotype was observed a handful of times. One base away lies a much larger clone, so this may be a sequencing read error. The chain uses TRBV29-1 and TRBJ2-3; 8 nucleotides align to TRBD2. Germline loops: CDR1 SQVTM, CDR2 ANQGSEA. This CDR3 is built from 17 residues. As DNA, the CDR3 is TGCAGCGTTGAAGGCTCCGCGGGAGGAAGCCCCACAGATACGCGGTATTTT. Translating it yields CSVEGSAGGSPTDTRYF.

A few counts support this clonotype. This chain uses TRBV10-3 with TRBJ2-3; 7 bases align to TRBD2. The CDR3 runs 16 residues. Germline CDR1 is ENHRY and CDR2 is SYGVKD. The V segment lost 3 bases and the J segment 6 bases; nucleotides outside the gene matches: 12. The chain's CDR3 is CAISDLGLGGPDTQYF. As DNA, the CDR3 is TGTGCCATCAGTGACCTAGGATTGGGAGGGCCGGATACGCAGTATTTT.

This clonotype was found a few times. A read error is likely, as this CDR3 ends without the conserved phenylalanine or tryptophan. This chain joins TRBV4-3 and TRBJ2-7, with D hard to call. V dropped 0 bases and J dropped 3 bases, with 12 bases sitting between them. This CDR3 has 15 residues. Looked up from germline, CDR1 is LGHNA and CDR2 is YSLEER. The CDR3 DNA reads as TGCGCCAGCAGCCAAGAAGGCCTATCTCACTACGAGCAGTACTTA. As protein: CASSQEGLSHYEQYL.

The table lists this clonotype with a few counts. This chain uses TRBV6-2 or TRBV6-3 with TRBJ2-1; no reliable D call. This CDR3 has 14 amino acids. V was clipped by 2 bases and J by 3 bases, with 8 bases between them. Per germline, CDR1 MNHEY and CDR2 SVGEGT. The CDR3 coding sequence is TGTGCCAGCAGTTACGGCGGAGTCTACAATGAGCAGTTCTTC. Encoded protein: CASSYGGVYNEQFF.

To note about this clonotype: The junction does not match germline at one end; this may be a read error. This rearrangement joins TRBV7-9 to TRBJ2-7, with D perhaps TRBD1 or TRBD2 (5 bases each). Per the germline V gene, CDR1 is SEHNR and CDR2 is FQNEAQ (reference sequence). The CDR3 consists of 13 residues. Written as DNA, the CDR3 is TGTGCCCGCAGCTTTCGGGGCCCCGCCGCGCCGTCCTTC. Translated, it gives CARSFRGPAAPSF. Using reference TRBV7-9 and TRBJ2-7 for the parts outside the CDR3, the full variable domain is DTGVSQNPRHKITKRGQNVTFRCDPISEHNRLYWYRQTLGQGPEFLTYFQNEAQLEKSRLLSDRFSAERPKGSFSTLEIQRTEQGDSAMYLCARSFRGPAAPSFGPGTRLTVT.

This clonotype has ten or more counts. This rearrangement joins TRBV29-1 to TRBJ2-3; no clear D gene. V was pared by 1 base and J by 4 bases, with 6 bases between. This CDR3 comprises 12 residues. Germline lookup yields CDR1 SQVTM and CDR2 ANQGSEA. Here the CDR3 DNA reads TGCAGCGTTGAAGTGGCCCCAGATACGCAGTATTTT. This gives the protein CSVEVAPDTQYF.